The sample holds a few counts of the clone carrying this TCR beta chain. The data are from a study of regulatory T cells in long-lasting Graves disease. The CDR3 contains 14 residues. With iRepertoire HTBI primers and Arm-PCR of CDR3 regions, TCR beta libraries were built. Via MiXCR, TCRdb re-called the multiplex PCR reads, giving one row per CDR3 protein. The table lists more than 400,000 distinct CDR3 sequences, roughly 15% of them singletons, with 12% in the top ten. Time point specified: newly diagnosed GD, antithyroid drugs for less than 3 months. RNA extracted from PBMCs served as the sequencing template. The same data also went into a second study, on T cells in Graves' hyperthyroidism and ophthalmopathy.

The rearrangement uses TRBV12-3 or TRBV12-4 and TRBJ2-2; D may correspond to TRBD1 or TRBD2 (6 bases each). The receptor was isolated from a middle-aged man with Graves disease. The sequences come from peripheral blood mononuclear cells (PBMCs), collected at new diagnosis, from a patient treated with antithyroid drugs. CDR3 coding DNA: TGTGTCGGTCGGAGGGGGGCAAACACCGGGGAGCTGTTTTTT. It encodes CVGRRGANTGELFF.